This T cell receptor beta chain comes out of a study of OX40 agonist ivuxolimab in advanced cancers. Overall study context: Dose-escalation patients' cancers were hepatocellular carcinoma, melanoma, renal cell or head and neck cancer. Treatment received earlier with anti-PD-1, anti-PD-L1 or anti-CTLA-4 agents was allowed, and over 35% had some. Three partial responders included one hepatocellular carcinoma patient and two cutaneous melanoma patients.

Per germline, CDR1 LGHNA and CDR2 YSLEER. Trimming shortened V by 0 bases and J by 4 bases, and 16 bases separated the two germline ends. This CDR3 region has 17 residues. Study-wide points: On average, CD8+ T cells had more expanded clones than CD4+.

Only in-frame clones appear in the TCRdb table, and some are missing; sequencing was by immunoSEQ multiplex PCR. Of about 48,000 clones in the sample, 75% to 85% are singletons; the top ten hold about 1%. On this clone: Its antigen is as yet unknown.

This material consisted of CD4+ or CD8+ T cells sorted from blood, taken in a trial of the OX40 agonist ivuxolimab. V is TRBV4-3 and J is TRBJ1-3; D gene unclear. The origin of this receptor is an adult with an advanced solid tumor such as melanoma, head and neck, liver or kidney cancer. CDR3 DNA: TGCGCCAGCAGCCAAGATGCCAGACCGAAGTTCGGAAACACCATATATTTT. Amino acid sequence: CASSQDARPKFGNTIYF.